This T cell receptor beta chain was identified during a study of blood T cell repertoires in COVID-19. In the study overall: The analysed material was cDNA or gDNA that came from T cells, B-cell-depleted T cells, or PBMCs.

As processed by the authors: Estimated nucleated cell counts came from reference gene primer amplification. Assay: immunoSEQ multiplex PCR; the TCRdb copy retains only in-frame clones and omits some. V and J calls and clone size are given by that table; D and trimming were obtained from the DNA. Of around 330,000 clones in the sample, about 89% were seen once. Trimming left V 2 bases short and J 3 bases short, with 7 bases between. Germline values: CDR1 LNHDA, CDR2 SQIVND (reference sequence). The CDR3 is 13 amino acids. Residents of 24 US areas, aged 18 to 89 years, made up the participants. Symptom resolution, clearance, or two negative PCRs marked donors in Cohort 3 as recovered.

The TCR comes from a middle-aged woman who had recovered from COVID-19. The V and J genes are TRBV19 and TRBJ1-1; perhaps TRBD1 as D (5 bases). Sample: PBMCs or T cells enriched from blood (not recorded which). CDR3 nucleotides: TGTGCCAGTAGTATACAAGGGGACACTGAAGCTTTCTTT. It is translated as CASSIQGDTEAFF.